The following is a T cell receptor (beta chain) sequence with its context. V was clipped by 4 bases and J by 11 bases, with 14 bases between them. Germline V CDR1 and CDR2: SGHTA, FQGNSA. The CDR3 covers 12 residues. Sequencing was performed with immunoSEQ multiplex PCR; in TCRdb, only in-frame clones are kept and a portion is missing. The repertoire consists of 200,000 to 300,000 clones, with around 87% occurring once and the leading ten covering approximately 1.5%. This sample is drawn from a study of blood T cell repertoires in COVID-19. This TCR was sampled from a middle-aged woman who had recovered from COVID-19. The specimen was peripheral blood. This rearrangement joins TRBV7-2 to TRBJ1-2, with D tentatively TRBD1 (6 bases). CDR3 nucleotide sequence: TGTGCCAGCAGCTCTACAGGGTTGGGTTACACCTTC. Translating gives CASSSTGLGYTF. Drawing the rest from reference TRBV7-2 and TRBJ1-2, the complete variable domain is GAGVSQSPSNKVTEKGKDVELRCDPISGHTALYWYRQSLGQGLEFLIYFQGNSAPDKSGLPSDRFSAERTGGSVSTLTIQRTQQEDSAVYLCASSSTGLGYTFGSGTRLTVV.